These T cell receptor beta chains were read from a single sample in a study of spatial heterogeneity in lung cancer. TCRdb used MiXCR to reprocess the 5' RACE reads, holding one entry per CDR3 protein. Among 9,000 to 13,000 distinct CDR3 sequences listed, around 6% were seen once. This sample comprised PBMCs, obtained at surgery. The receptor set was obtained from a male donor with early-stage non-small cell lung cancer. CDR3s include the opening cysteine and the closing phenylalanine or tryptophan. Each record gives: J gene, V gene, CDR3 protein.

j_gene: TRBJ2-3; v_gene: TRBV29-1; CDR3aa: CSVPRLAGKDTQYF
j_gene: TRBJ2-7; v_gene: TRBV7-2; CDR3aa: CASSSESGYEQYF
j_gene: TRBJ2-2; v_gene: TRBV5-6; CDR3aa: CASSLGLAGAFAGELFF
j_gene: TRBJ2-7; v_gene: TRBV20-1; CDR3aa: CSARGNGVGEQYF
j_gene: TRBJ1-6; v_gene: TRBV28; CDR3aa: CASSPGQAYNSPLHF
j_gene: TRBJ2-5; v_gene: TRBV5-1; CDR3aa: CASSSGTGGRQETQYF
j_gene: TRBJ2-1; v_gene: TRBV5-4; CDR3aa: CASSLTSGGAGEQFF
j_gene: TRBJ2-7; v_gene: TRBV29-1; CDR3aa: CSFLAGQGFEQYF
j_gene: TRBJ1-2; v_gene: TRBV7-2; CDR3aa: CASSLAHISNYGYTF
j_gene: TRBJ2-4; v_gene: TRBV4-1; CDR3aa: CASSNRQGLAKNIQYF
j_gene: TRBJ2-3; v_gene: TRBV4-1; CDR3aa: CASSRSQGDTQYF
j_gene: TRBJ1-5; v_gene: TRBV29-1; CDR3aa: CSVEVGTGGNQPQHF
j_gene: TRBJ2-2; v_gene: TRBV28; CDR3aa: CASRRGTSSIGTGELFF
j_gene: TRBJ1-1; v_gene: TRBV19; CDR3aa: CASIRIGGGTEAFF
j_gene: TRBJ2-2; v_gene: TRBV20-1; CDR3aa: CSARVRVAGELFF
j_gene: TRBJ2-7; v_gene: TRBV7-8; CDR3aa: CASSIPDRTYEQYF
j_gene: TRBJ2-7; v_gene: TRBV5-6; CDR3aa: CASSLALSGRFDYEQYF
j_gene: TRBJ2-1; v_gene: TRBV7-9; CDR3aa: CASSSNHGINEQFF
j_gene: TRBJ1-2; v_gene: TRBV6-2/TRBV6-3; CDR3aa: CASSYYGRNGYTF
j_gene: TRBJ1-4; v_gene: TRBV6-5; CDR3aa: CASRRSLRGADEKLFF
j_gene: TRBJ2-1; v_gene: TRBV29-1; CDR3aa: CSAEDGQGANEQFF
j_gene: TRBJ2-3; v_gene: TRBV28; CDR3aa: CASTFGGTGKDTQYF
j_gene: TRBJ2-7; v_gene: TRBV5-4; CDR3aa: CASSFARERREQYF
j_gene: TRBJ1-1; v_gene: TRBV7-9; CDR3aa: CASSVQGPRDTEAFF
j_gene: TRBJ2-2; v_gene: TRBV7-6; CDR3aa: CASSLAGDTGELFF
j_gene: TRBJ2-1; v_gene: TRBV3-1; CDR3aa: CASSPGPPQAGEQFF
j_gene: TRBJ2-7; v_gene: TRBV12-3/TRBV12-4; CDR3aa: CASGLAAEQYF
j_gene: TRBJ1-1; v_gene: TRBV2; CDR3aa: CAGSRESNTEAFF
j_gene: TRBJ2-5; v_gene: TRBV7-2; CDR3aa: CASSFAGQGETQYF
j_gene: TRBJ2-3; v_gene: TRBV5-4; CDR3aa: CASSFAGTGVVDTQYF
j_gene: TRBJ1-1; v_gene: TRBV20-1; CDR3aa: CSARTGGRAEAFF
j_gene: TRBJ2-2; v_gene: TRBV7-6; CDR3aa: CASSSGNTGELFF
j_gene: TRBJ2-7; v_gene: TRBV5-6; CDR3aa: CASSFIQGADEQYF
j_gene: TRBJ2-5; v_gene: TRBV4-1; CDR3aa: CASSQVDGQETQYF
j_gene: TRBJ2-1; v_gene: TRBV5-1; CDR3aa: CASSPLGYNEQFF
j_gene: TRBJ1-2; v_gene: TRBV6-1; CDR3aa: CASSELWTSNYGYTF
j_gene: TRBJ2-7; v_gene: TRBV28; CDR3aa: CASSPPQREGRYEQYF
j_gene: TRBJ2-5; v_gene: TRBV5-1; CDR3aa: CASSLRAGGEETQYF
j_gene: TRBJ2-5; v_gene: TRBV6-2/TRBV6-3; CDR3aa: CASRPWTGNQETQYF
j_gene: TRBJ2-3; v_gene: TRBV12-3/TRBV12-4; CDR3aa: CASSFYRRGAGRDTQYF
j_gene: TRBJ2-3; v_gene: TRBV27; CDR3aa: CASTWDSKTDTQYF
j_gene: TRBJ2-3; v_gene: TRBV4-3; CDR3aa: CASSQEARAPSTDTQYF
j_gene: TRBJ2-2; v_gene: TRBV27; CDR3aa: CASSYRQGWLNTGELFF
j_gene: TRBJ2-5; v_gene: TRBV29-1; CDR3aa: CSVNPGLAGVETQYF
j_gene: TRBJ1-1; v_gene: TRBV7-9; CDR3aa: CASSPLTGVNTEAFF
j_gene: TRBJ2-1; v_gene: TRBV5-1; CDR3aa: CASSWENSNNEQFF
j_gene: TRBJ2-1; v_gene: TRBV20-1; CDR3aa: CSMWRGWNEQFF
j_gene: TRBJ2-7; v_gene: TRBV27; CDR3aa: CASSPPPEQYF
j_gene: TRBJ2-3; v_gene: TRBV18; CDR3aa: CASSPRAPPADTQYF
j_gene: TRBJ2-3; v_gene: TRBV28; CDR3aa: CASSRTGGQTSTDTQYF
j_gene: TRBJ2-3; v_gene: TRBV6-5; CDR3aa: CASSFRQWRDTQYF
j_gene: TRBJ2-7; v_gene: TRBV7-6; CDR3aa: CASSWSGGEQYF
j_gene: TRBJ2-7; v_gene: TRBV6-5; CDR3aa: CASRKTSGSSYEQYF
j_gene: TRBJ1-1; v_gene: TRBV7-6; CDR3aa: CASSLQGRSTEAFF
j_gene: TRBJ2-5; v_gene: TRBV12-5; CDR3aa: CASGSEGETQYF